The clone carrying this TCR beta chain occurred many times. The antigen remains undetermined. The read ends 3 residues shy of where the CDR3 ends; the end is completed using the germline J gene. CVID meant reduced serum IgG, IgA and/or IgM plus specific antibody deficiency. The data were taken from a study of T cell clonality in common variable immunodeficiency. Study observations and caveats: In common variable immunodeficiency, TCR beta chains reportedly carried fewer deletions and N-nucleotide insertions.

The CDR3 is made up of 14 amino acids. V trimming: 4 bases; J trimming: 2 bases; junction bases outside the gene matches: 2. CDR1 and CDR2 from the germline V gene are SQVTM and ANQGSEA. Here immunoSEQ multiplex PCR was the method, and the copy in TCRdb shows in-frame clones only, minus some. The repertoire consists of 30,000 to 35,000 clones, none detected only once. The TCR comes from a human donor with common variable immunodeficiency. The V gene is TRBV29-1, the J gene TRBJ2-2; TRBD1 agrees at 9 bases. Sample: peripheral blood mononuclear cells. The part of the CDR3 DNA that was read is TGCAGCGTTGGGGGACAGGGTAACACCGGGGAG. It yields the protein CSVGGQGNTGE. The entire CDR3 protein is CSVGGQGNTGELFF.